One sample yielded the 21 T cell receptor beta chains listed below, sequenced in a study of T cell responses to AZD1222 COVID-19 vaccine. Only in-frame clones appear in the TCRdb table, and some are missing; sequencing was by immunoSEQ multiplex PCR. This sample carries 70,000 to 95,000 clones, about 89% of them seen once, and the ten largest clones take roughly 5.2%. Sequenced material: peripheral blood, taken 28 days after the second AZD1222 dose. All receptors come from an adult who received the AZD1222 COVID-19 vaccine.

The V call is TRBV2, the J call TRBJ2-5, with D possibly matching TRBD2 (7 bases). The V gene's germline CDR1 is SNHLY and CDR2 FYNNEI. This CDR3 has 12 residues. V lost 3 bases, J lost 6 bases, and 8 bases lay in between. CDR3 sequence: CASSEGGQTQYF. DNA of the CDR3: TGTGCCAGCAGTGAGGGGGGGCAGACCCAGTACTTC.

The rearrangement uses TRBV19 and TRBJ1-1; D unclear. This CDR3 comprises 11 residues. V was clipped by 3 bases and J by 9 bases, with 8 bases between them. Germline loops: CDR1 LNHDA, CDR2 SQIVND (reference sequence). The CDR3 bases are TGTGCCAGTAGTATGAAAGGGAAAGCTTTCTTT. As protein: CASSMKGKAFF.

This clone was counted once. The chain joins TRBV2 to TRBJ2-2; 12 nucleotides align to TRBD2. V gave up 2 bases and J gave up 7 bases; unmatched junction bases: 2. Germline V gene sequence: CDR1 SNHLY, CDR2 FYNNEI. The CDR3 covers 15 residues. CDR3 sequence: CASSELAGGIGELFF. CDR3 DNA sequence: TGTGCCAGCAGTGAACTAGCGGGGGGGATCGGGGAGCTGTTTTTT.

The chain carries TRBV6-5 and TRBJ1-1; a weak D match, TRBD1 (5 bases). In germline, CDR1 is MNHEY, CDR2 SVGAGI. Trimming stripped 6 bases from V and 4 bases from J, with 12 bases between. The CDR3 spans 13 residues. The CDR3 region has the DNA TGTGCCAGCAGGTCAACAGGACTCACTGAAGCTTTCTTT. Amino acids: CASRSTGLTEAFF.

This CDR3 is CASSRDSSGGNTIYF. CDR3 coding DNA: TGTGCCAGCTCAAGAGACAGCTCAGGAGGAAACACCATATATTTT. The gene calls are TRBV18 and TRBJ1-3, with D maybe TRBD1 (5 bases). Germline CDR1 is KGHSH and CDR2 is LQKENI. The CDR3 runs to 15 residues. V was clipped by 5 bases and J by 4 bases, with 15 bases between them.

The CDR3 sequence is CASTQTAGVVTEAFF. In nucleotides, the CDR3 is TGTGCCAGCACACAAACGGCGGGGGTGGTCACTGAAGCTTTCTTT. The chain joins TRBV2 to TRBJ1-1; the D gene is possibly TRBD1 (5 bases). The germline CDR1 and CDR2 sequences are SNHLY and FYNNEI. The V end was cut by 7 bases, the J end by 4 bases, with 19 bases between. The CDR3 is made up of 15 amino acids.

The gene calls are TRBV7-9 and TRBJ1-1; no definite D call. V lost 2 bases and J lost 3, with 7 bases in between. CDR1 SEHNR and CDR2 FQNEAQ come from the germline V gene (reference sequence). CDR3 size: 13 residues. In DNA, the CDR3 is TGTGCCAGCAGCTTAAGGGATTACACTGAAGCTTTCTTT. Encoded protein: CASSLRDYTEAFF.

This clone was seen just once. This chain connects TRBV19 to TRBJ2-1; 8 nucleotides align to TRBD2. Looked up from germline, CDR1 is LNHDA and CDR2 is SQIVND (reference sequence). J gave up 8 bases and V 4 bases, and 13 bases lay outside the gene matches. The CDR3 runs to 16 residues. The chain's CDR3 is CASSSPRRGAGDEQFF. CDR3 coding DNA: TGTGCCAGTAGTAGCCCCCGGCGGGGGGCCGGGGATGAGCAGTTCTTC. The whole variable domain, remainder taken from reference TRBV19 and TRBJ2-1, is DGGITQSPKYLFRKEGQNVTLSCEQNLNHDAMYWYRQDPGQGLRLIYYSQIVNDFQKGDIAEGYSVSREKKESFPLTVTSAQKNPTAFYLCASSSPRRGAGDEQFFGPGTRLTVL.

This clone has only a few counts. This rearrangement joins TRBV5-4 to TRBJ2-7; D remains unclear. Trimming took off 0 bases at V and 6 bases at J, with 4 bases between the two ends. Germline values: CDR1 SGHNT, CDR2 YYREEE (reference sequence). The CDR3 contains 11 residues. CDR3 sequence (DNA): TGTGCCAGCAGCTTGGCGGGCGAGCAGTACTTC. Translated, it gives CASSLAGEQYF.

This chain links TRBV5-1 with TRBJ2-7, with 8 bases matching TRBD2. CDR1 and CDR2 (germline): SGHRS, YFSETQ. Trimming at V came to 2 bases and at J to 0 bases, leaving 4 bases not matched to a gene. This CDR3 comprises 15 residues. The CDR3 is CASSLTGGDSYEQYF. The CDR3 DNA is TGCGCCAGCAGCTTAACCGGGGGGGACTCCTACGAGCAGTACTTC.

The rearrangement links TRBV30 to TRBJ2-2; a possible D gene is TRBD1 (6 bases). Germline CDR1 GTSNPN, CDR2 SVGIG (reference sequence). This CDR3 is 15 amino acids long. Trimming took 1 base from V and 4 from J, leaving 13 bases between them. DNA of the CDR3: TGTGCCTGGAGTGGACAGGTTGTAGGCACCGGGGAGCTGTTTTTT. This encodes CAWSGQVVGTGELFF.

CDR3 in DNA: TGTGCCTGGTCGACAGGGTTTCATCAGCCCCAGCATTTT. Translating it yields CAWSTGFHQPQHF. V is TRBV30 and J is TRBJ1-5; 7 nucleotides match TRBD1. Germline CDR1 reads GTSNPN; CDR2 reads SVGIG (reference sequence). The CDR3 totals 13 residues. With V trimmed by 5 bases and J by 5 bases, 6 bases remained unmatched.

This chain uses TRBV6-4 with TRBJ1-5; 7 bases map to TRBD1. Germline values: CDR1 MRHNA, CDR2 SNTAGT. There are 16 residues in the CDR3. V was pared by 4 bases and J by 1 base, with 7 bases of the junction left unmatched. CDR3 amino acids: CASSGGEGASNQPQHF. CDR3 nucleotide sequence: TGTGCCAGCAGTGGGGGGGAGGGGGCGAGCAATCAGCCCCAGCATTTT.

In this sample, this clone turned up a few times. The V call is TRBV6-2 or TRBV6-3, the J call TRBJ2-3, with a possible D match to TRBD2 (6 bases). V was pared by 5 bases and J by 0 bases, with 18 bases between. The CDR3 contains 17 residues. Germline assignment: CDR1 MNHEY and CDR2 SVGEGT. The CDR3 loop is CASSQSPSGPSTDTQYF. CDR3 coding DNA: TGTGCCAGCAGTCAATCCCCGAGCGGGCCGAGCACAGATACGCAGTATTTT.

The rearrangement joins TRBV15 to TRBJ2-1; 8 nucleotides align to TRBD2. This CDR3 has 13 amino acids. In germline, CDR1 is LNHNV, CDR2 YYDKDF (reference sequence). The ends lost 7 bases at V and 7 bases at J; junction bases unmatched: 6. Here the CDR3 reads CATNPGGMNEQFF. In DNA, the CDR3 is TGTGCCACCAACCCGGGAGGGATGAATGAGCAGTTCTTC.

CDR3 loop: CASSLVGPQETQYF. CDR3 in DNA: TGCGCCAGCAGCTTGGTAGGTCCACAAGAGACCCAGTACTTC. The chain recombines TRBV5-1 with TRBJ2-5; D gene uncertain. Germline V gene data show CDR1 as SGHRS and CDR2 as YFSETQ. V dropped 0 bases and J dropped 2 bases, with 8 bases sitting between them. CDR3 size: 14 residues.

The rearrangement uses TRBV15 and TRBJ1-4; TRBD1 might be the D (5 bases). V lost 5 bases and J lost 0, with 13 bases in between. The CDR3 is 16 amino acids. CDR1 is LNHNV and CDR2 is YYDKDF in the germline V gene (reference sequence). The DNA for the CDR3 is TGTGCCACCAGCCCAGGGTTGATGGCAACTAATGAAAAACTGTTTTTT. Its protein product is CATSPGLMATNEKLFF.

This chain links TRBV6-1 with TRBJ1-5; TRBD1 aligns across 11 bases. Germline CDR1 and CDR2: MNHNS and SASEGT. V was clipped by 2 bases and J by 3 bases; unmatched bases: 3. CDR3 length equals 16 residues. CDR3 sequence (DNA): TGTGCCAGCAGTGAAACAGGACAGGGGGCCAATCAGCCCCAGCATTTT. Translated: CASSETGQGANQPQHF.

The rearrangement links TRBV7-8 to TRBJ2-7, with 9 bases identical to TRBD2. J was trimmed by 4 bases and V by 3 bases; bases with no gene match: 4. CDR1 SGHVS and CDR2 FQNEAQ come from the germline V gene. The length of the CDR3 is 14 residues. In nucleotides, the CDR3 is TGTGCCAGCAGCTTGAATAGCGGGGGTTACGAGCAGTACTTC. Protein sequence: CASSLNSGGYEQYF.

This clone was found once. Being one base from a much bigger clone, this may be a read error. This chain connects TRBV6-1 to TRBJ1-2; D gene uncertain. The CDR3 runs 14 residues. Germline lookup yields CDR1 MNHNS and CDR2 SASEGT. In DNA, the CDR3 is TGTACCAGCAGTGAGGTACGGGGTAACTATGGCTACACCTTC. The encoded protein is CTSSEVRGNYGYTF.

Note on this clone: The same CDR3 arises from other DNA sequences in this sample as well. Here the CDR3 reads CASRGPDNSPLHF. CDR3 sequence (DNA): TGTGCCAGCAGAGGACCCGATAATTCACCCCTCCACTTT. This chain joins TRBV3-1 (or the pseudogene TRBV3-2) and TRBJ1-6; D gene ambiguous. The CDR3 spans 13 residues. Trimming removed 6 bases from V and 5 bases from J, with 8 bases in between. Per the germline V gene, CDR1 is LGHDT and CDR2 is YNNKEL (reference sequence).